The 26 T cell receptor beta chains below all came from one sample that was sequenced in a study of T-cell reconstitution after alpha-beta-depleted transplantation in children. Preparing the TCRbeta library involved the use of unique molecular identifiers. TCRdb itself ran the PCR reads through MiXCR, one entry per CDR3 protein. Of fewer than 4,500 distinct CDR3 sequences in the sample, roughly 23% are singletons; the top ten hold 58%. Here the sequenced sample was PBMCs, mostly from graft donor cells, taken 60 days after TCRalphabeta/CD19-depleted stem cell transplant. The receptor set was obtained from a boy in the first two years of life who had a stem cell transplant for acute myeloid leukemia, so the T cells may come from the graft donor.

This clonotype is categorized as large. This sequence joins TRBV20-1 and TRBJ1-1, with D hard to call. Trimming took off 6 bases at V and 10 bases at J, with 27 bases between the two ends. The CDR3 runs to 15 residues. The germline CDR1 and CDR2 sequences are DFQATT and SNEGSKA (reference sequence). The CDR3 DNA is TGCAGTGCCCAACCCCATCGCGGACTGCGGCTTGTAGCTTTCTTT. Translating gives CSAQPHRGLRLVAFF.

This clonotype was counted many times. This sequence joins TRBV6-5 and TRBJ2-7, with D possibly matching TRBD2 (6 bases). Trimming removed 2 bases from V and 4 bases from J, with 12 bases in between. The CDR3 runs 14 residues. Germline V gives CDR1 MNHEY, CDR2 SVGAGI. The CDR3 bases are TGTGCCAGCAGTTACGCGGGACCGAGGTACGAGCAGTACGTC. This gives the protein CASSYAGPRYEQYV.

This clonotype was seen ten or more times. The chain links TRBV5-6 to TRBJ2-3; TRBD1 aligns across 9 bases. Unmatched junction bases numbered 11, after V lost 4 bases and J lost 5 bases. The CDR3 has 16 residues. The germline V gene has CDR1 SGHDT and CDR2 YYEEEE. The CDR3 bases are TGTGCCAGCAGCATCAAGACAGGGGGGCATTTAGATACGCAGTATTTT. It codes for CASSIKTGGHLDTQYF.

This clonotype was picked up many times. V and J are TRBV7-9 and TRBJ2-5; D might be TRBD1 or TRBD2, each matching 5 bases. The CDR3 spans 15 residues. Trimming took 2 bases from V and 5 from J, leaving 15 bases between them. The germline gives CDR1 SEHNR, CDR2 FQNEAQ (reference sequence). DNA for the CDR3: TGTGCCAGCAGCTTATATCACGAGGGACGGGAGACCCAGTACTTC. It specifies CASSLYHEGRETQYF. Full variable domain (missing parts from reference TRBV7-9 and TRBJ2-5): DTGVSQNPRHKITKRGQNVTFRCDPISEHNRLYWYRQTLGQGPEFLTYFQNEAQLEKSRLLSDRFSAERPKGSFSTLEIQRTEQGDSAMYLCASSLYHEGRETQYFGPGTRLLVL.

This clonotype came up many times. The chain recombines TRBV20-1 with TRBJ2-5; 11 positions match TRBD2. V lost 6 bases and J lost 6; bases outside the gene matches: 6. This CDR3 has 13 amino acids. The germline V gene encodes CDR1 DFQATT and CDR2 SNEGSKA (reference sequence). As DNA, the CDR3 is TGCAGTGCCCTACTAGCGGGGGTGCAGACCCAGTACTTC. Amino acids: CSALLAGVQTQYF.

The rearrangement uses TRBV10-3 and TRBJ2-3, with 8 bases that match TRBD2. CDR1 ENHRY and CDR2 SYGVKD come from the germline V gene. CDR3 length: 14 amino acids. Unmatched junction bases numbered 4, after V lost 6 bases and J lost 2 bases. In DNA form, the CDR3 reads TGTGCCATCAGGATAGCGGGGAACACAGATACGCAGTATTTT. Translating gives CAIRIAGNTDTQYF.

This chain joins TRBV24-1 and TRBJ1-5, with 7 bases that match TRBD1. Germline V gene data show CDR1 as KGHDR and CDR2 as SFDVKD. The CDR3 consists of 14 residues. The CDR3 DNA reads TGTGGGGCCAGTGATTCGGGACAGCATCAGCCCCAGCATTTT. This encodes CGASDSGQHQPQHF.

The chain links TRBV12-3 or TRBV12-4 to TRBJ2-5; D is unresolved. This CDR3 has 11 amino acids. V was clipped by 6 bases and J by 2 bases, with 4 bases between them. The DNA for the CDR3 is TGTGCCAGCAGATATCAAGAGACCCAGTACTTC. Amino acids: CASRYQETQYF.

The table lists this clonotype with many counts. J is TRBJ2-7 and V is TRBV14; TRBD1 aligns across 9 bases. CDR1 and CDR2 (germline): SGHDN, FVKESK. After removal of 6 bases from V and 2 bases from J, the junction contained 5 bases not matched to a gene. The CDR3 is made up of 14 amino acids. Written as DNA, the CDR3 is TGTGCCAGCAGTCGGGACAGGGCCACCTACGAGCAGTACTTC. It is translated as CASSRDRATYEQYF.

This chain connects TRBV9 to TRBJ2-3, with a possible D match to TRBD2 (6 bases). Germline CDR1 and CDR2: SGDLS and YYNGEE. V was clipped by 0 bases and J by 1 base, with 9 bases between them. The CDR3 is made up of 15 amino acids. The CDR3: CASSVAASGTDTQYF. The CDR3, as DNA: TGTGCCAGCAGCGTAGCAGCTAGCGGCACAGATACGCAGTATTTT.

By frequency in the sample, this clonotype is large (0.1 to 1%). V gene TRBV3-1 combines with J gene TRBJ2-1; no definite D call. Germline V gene sequence: CDR1 LGHDT, CDR2 YNNKEL (reference sequence). This CDR3 has 14 residues. Trimming took off 2 bases at V and 9 bases at J, with 14 bases between the two ends. This CDR3 reads CASSQLHESSEQFF. CDR3 DNA sequence: TGTGCCAGCAGCCAACTCCACGAAAGCAGTGAGCAGTTCTTC.

This clonotype was seen many times. The V call is TRBV11-2, the J call TRBJ2-5; 7 bases fit TRBD2. The CDR3 has 14 residues. Germline CDR1 is SGHAT and CDR2 is FQNNGV. V was clipped by 5 bases and J by 4 bases; unmatched bases: 7. The CDR3 protein is CASSPRTRGETQYF. The CDR3 DNA reads TGTGCCAGCAGCCCAAGGACTAGAGGAGAGACCCAGTACTTC.

This clonotype was recorded many times. CDR3 protein: CASSQDPGRDTEAFF. CDR3 DNA sequence: TGCGCCAGCAGCCAAGATCCGGGGAGGGACACTGAAGCTTTCTTT. V is TRBV4-1 and J is TRBJ1-1; D is unresolved. V lost 0 bases and J lost 3, with 11 bases in between. The CDR3 extends over 15 amino acids. CDR1 is MGHRA and CDR2 is YSYEKL in the germline V gene.

This clonotype showed up many times. The rearrangement joins TRBV18 to TRBJ1-4; D is perhaps TRBD1 (6 bases). Germline CDR1 reads KGHSH; CDR2 reads LQKENI. The CDR3 loop spans 15 amino acids. Trimming pared 5 bases from V and 4 bases from J, leaving 14 bases between. In DNA, the CDR3 is TGTGCCAGCTCAATACAACAGGGTTATAATGAAAAACTGTTTTTT. Amino acid sequence: CASSIQQGYNEKLFF.

This clonotype was recorded at least ten times. This chain links TRBV10-3 with TRBJ1-4; a possible D gene is TRBD1 (5 bases). Germline-derived CDR1 and CDR2 are ENHRY and SYGVKD. Trimming took 6 bases from V and 7 from J, leaving 15 bases between them. This CDR3 spans 14 amino acids. The CDR3 loop is CAISQGAGIEKLFF. DNA for the CDR3: TGTGCCATCAGCCAGGGAGCGGGGATTGAAAAACTGTTTTTT.

This clonotype was recorded once. The J gene is TRBJ2-7, the V gene TRBV15, with D perhaps matching TRBD1 or TRBD2 (5 bases each). CDR1 is LNHNV and CDR2 is YYDKDF in the germline V gene (reference sequence). The CDR3 loop spans 10 amino acids. The CDR3 loop is CTVLGDEQYV. The CDR3 nucleotides are TGTACAGTCTTGGGGGACGAGCAGTACGTC.

Many counts were recorded for this clonotype. The chain recombines TRBV5-6 with TRBJ1-5; TRBD1 aligns across 7 bases. Germline lookup yields CDR1 SGHDT and CDR2 YYEEEE. V shed 0 bases and J 0 bases; nucleotides not matched to a gene: 3. CDR3 length: 16 amino acids. This CDR3 is CASSLGGQTSNQPQHF. In DNA form, the CDR3 reads TGTGCCAGCAGCTTGGGGGGACAGACTAGCAATCAGCCCCAGCATTTT. Full variable domain (missing parts from reference TRBV5-6 and TRBJ1-5): DAGVTQSPTHLIKTRGQQVTLRCSPKSGHDTVSWYQQALGQGPQFIFQYYEEEERQRGNFPDRFSGHQFPNYSSELNVNALLLGDSALYLCASSLGGQTSNQPQHFGDGTRLSIL.

This clonotype was seen at least ten times. The gene calls are TRBV6-6 and TRBJ2-7; tentatively, D is TRBD1 (5 bases). The germline V gene encodes CDR1 MNHNY and CDR2 SVGAGI (reference sequence). CDR3 length: 12 amino acids. Trimming took off 2 bases at V and 6 bases at J, with 8 bases between the two ends. The CDR3 region is CASSYTQGEQYF. The CDR3, as DNA: TGTGCCAGCAGTTACACGCAGGGCGAGCAGTACTTC.

By share of the sample, this clonotype is medium-sized. The V call is TRBV9, the J call TRBJ2-3, with 10 bases aligning to TRBD2. Germline CDR1 reads SGDLS; CDR2 reads YYNGEE. Unmatched junction bases numbered 5, after V lost 0 bases and J lost 4 bases. This CDR3 has 16 amino acids. The CDR3 protein is CASSVGLAGVPDTQYF. CDR3 sequence (DNA): TGTGCCAGCAGCGTAGGCCTAGCGGGGGTTCCAGATACGCAGTATTTT.

By share, this clonotype counts as medium-sized. The J gene is TRBJ1-4, the V gene TRBV7-2, with unresolved D. Trimming pared 4 bases from V and 5 bases from J, leaving 17 bases between. Germline CDR1 reads SGHTA; CDR2 reads FQGNSA. CDR3 length equals 16 residues. CDR3 coding DNA: TGTGCCAGCAGCTCCTCAGCCGGGATCTTGAATGAAAAACTGTTTTTT. Protein: CASSSSAGILNEKLFF.

This clonotype was recorded at least ten times. The genes are TRBV12-5 and TRBJ2-5; D may be TRBD1 (6 bases). The CDR3 has 13 amino acids. V lost 5 bases and J lost 1, with 8 bases in between. From germline, CDR1 is LGHNT and CDR2 FRNRAP. DNA for the CDR3: TGTGCTAGTGGTCGGACAGCCCAAGAGACCCAGTACTTC. Translation: CASGRTAQETQYF.

This clonotype ranks as large (0.1 to 1%). The chain has TRBV2 and TRBJ2-1; 7 nucleotides match TRBD1. CDR1 is SNHLY and CDR2 is FYNNEI in the germline V gene. Germline trimming cut 2 bases from V and 5 bases from J; bases unmatched to any gene: 3. This CDR3 comprises 14 residues. The CDR3 loop reads CASSELGTDNEQFF. The DNA of the CDR3 is TGTGCCAGCAGTGAACTTGGGACAGACAATGAGCAGTTCTTC.

This clonotype was seen repeatedly, ten times or more. The chain employs TRBV27 and TRBJ2-3; 8 bases match TRBD1. The CDR3 consists of 13 residues. J was trimmed by 7 bases and V by 5 bases; bases with no gene match: 5. Germline V gene data show CDR1 as MNHEY and CDR2 as SMNVEV (reference sequence). In DNA form, the CDR3 reads TGTGCCAGCAGTACCCGGACAGGGAATACGCAGTATTTT. Encoded protein: CASSTRTGNTQYF.

This clonotype has only one observation. This rearrangement joins TRBV5-2 to TRBJ2-1; TRBD1 reflects the table's D call only, with no check against the DNA. TRBV5-2 is a documented pseudogene. CDR3 length: 17 residues. The CDR3 is CARGPGAVGGSYNEQFF. The CDR3 nucleotides are TGTGCCAGGGGCCCCGGGGCCGTTGGGGGCTCCTACAATGAGCAGTTCTTC.

The chain has TRBV28 and TRBJ2-3; a weak D match, TRBD1 (5 bases). Germline CDR1 MDHEN, CDR2 SYDVKM. This CDR3 comprises 14 residues. Trimming cost V 10 bases and J 11 bases, with 25 bases left between them. In DNA, the CDR3 is TGTGCCATGGGCCTGGGGCTCGCGAATTCTGAGCAGTATTTT. This sequence encodes CAMGLGLANSEQYF.

Relative to its sample, this clonotype is medium-sized. V usage is TRBV28 and J usage is TRBJ1-5, with TRBD1 as a possible D gene (6 bases). Trimming removed 6 bases from V and 6 bases from J, with 12 bases in between. The CDR3 is 13 amino acids. CDR1 is MDHEN and CDR2 is SYDVKM in the germline V gene. CDR3 coding DNA: TGTGCCAGCAGAAACTACAGGGCTCAGCCCCAGCATTTT. Amino acids: CASRNYRAQPQHF.